This TCR beta chain came from a study of identical twins. This clonotype was observed at least ten times. Unique molecular identifiers were present on the cDNA, which also gained a universal primer site by template switching. A single record per CDR3 protein comes from TCRdb applying MiXCR to the 5' RACE reads. The top ten hold less than 12% of the sample, which has around 220,000 distinct CDR3 sequences, approximately 10% seen once. Germline-derived CDR1 and CDR2 are SGHDT and YYEEEE. This CDR3 is built from 14 residues. Trimming took 6 bases from V and 0 from J, leaving 13 bases between them. This receptor was obtained from a man aged 50-60 years in good health. Sequencing input: memory T cells sorted from blood. J is TRBJ2-7 and V is TRBV5-6; D uncertain. CDR3 sequence: CASNLYSASYEQYF. In DNA form, the CDR3 reads TGTGCCAGCAATTTATACTCAGCCTCCTACGAGCAGTACTTC.